These T cell receptor beta chains were read from a single sample in a study of CD8 T cells in ankylosing spondylitis. One entry per CDR3 protein results from TCRdb running MiXCR on the 5' RACE reads. The sample has just over 150,000 distinct CDR3 sequences; about a sixth are singletons. Material: blood, either unsorted or a sorted T cell fraction (not recorded which). These receptors were obtained from a male donor with ankylosing spondylitis or in good health (not recorded which). The CDR3 runs from the conserved cysteine through the conserved F or W. The D gene is left open where the match is weak. Clone size, where shown, is once, few, many, or a class for clones that have expanded.

DNA | CDR3 | J | V | D | size
TGTGCCACCAGTGATTTGTGGGGCGGAGCAACCGGGGAGCTGTTTTTT | CATSDLWGGATGELFF | TRBJ2-2 | TRBV24-1 | NA | NA
TGTGCCTGGGACGGAGGGACAACAATGTACTTC | CAWDGGTTMYF | TRBJ2-7 | TRBV30 | NA | NA
TGTGCCAGCACCCTCACGGGTTTAGTTAAGATGTTCTTC | CASTLTGLVKMFF | TRBJ2-1 | TRBV12-3/TRBV12-4 | NA | NA
TGCAGTGCTAGAGGTCAGGGGGTCGATGAGCAGTTCTTC | CSARGQGVDEQFF | TRBJ2-1 | TRBV20-1 | TRBD1 | few
TGTGCCAGCAGCTTTTTAGGAGGGGATACGCAGTATTTT | CASSFLGGDTQYF | TRBJ2-3 | TRBV7-3 | NA | NA
TGTGCCAGCAGCCAAGATCTTAGCGGGATACCGAATACGCAGTATTTT | CASSQDLSGIPNTQYF | TRBJ2-3 | TRBV4-2 | TRBD2 | many
TGCAGCGTTGGGGGGAACTACGAGCAGTACTTC | CSVGGNYEQYF | TRBJ2-7 | TRBV29-1 | NA | many
TGCGCCAGCAGCTCGAAGACTGAAGCTTTCTTT | CASSSKTEAFF | TRBJ1-1 | TRBV5-1 | NA | many
TGTGCCAGCAGCTTAGCGGCAGGGGGCTATGAGCAGTTCTTC | CASSLAAGGYEQFF | TRBJ2-1 | TRBV11-2 | TRBD1 | few
TGTGCCAGCAGTTTAGTACAGGGACGCAATCAGCCCCAGCATTTT | CASSLVQGRNQPQHF | TRBJ1-5 | TRBV28 | NA | once
TGTGCCAGCAGTTCCCCCGGACGGGCGAACACTGAAGCTTTCTTT | CASSSPGRANTEAFF | TRBJ1-1 | TRBV12-3/TRBV12-4 | NA | NA
TGCGCCAGCAGCTTGCGGACCGGGACCCTAGCCGTTAATGAGCAGTTCTTC | CASSLRTGTLAVNEQFF | TRBJ2-1 | TRBV5-1 | NA | many
TGTGCCAGCAGCCAAGGGTTGAACACTGAAGCTTTCTTT | CASSQGLNTEAFF | TRBJ1-1 | TRBV3-1 | NA | few
TGCGCCAGCAGCCAAGATCTCCCGGACTACACAAACACCGGGGAGCTGTTTTTT | CASSQDLPDYTNTGELFF | TRBJ2-2 | TRBV4-1 | NA | few
TGTGCCAGCAGTTGGGCCTTCGGTGAGCAGTTCTTC | CASSWAFGEQFF | TRBJ2-1 | TRBV27 | NA | few
TGTGCCAGCAAAACAGGGTCCGTCTACGAGCAGTACTTC | CASKTGSVYEQYF | TRBJ2-7 | TRBV2 | NA | many
TGTGCCAGCAGTTTATGGGGACAGGGCTCCTATAATTCACCCCTCCACTTT | CASSLWGQGSYNSPLHF | TRBJ1-6 | TRBV27 | TRBD1 | NA
TGTGCCAGCAGCTTAGCGGTGGACGGATACAATGAGCAGTTCTTC | CASSLAVDGYNEQFF | TRBJ2-1 | TRBV11-1 | NA | many
TGCAGCGTTGATGCGGCGGGCCTACCCCAGTATTTT | CSVDAAGLPQYF | TRBJ2-3 | TRBV29-1 | NA | many
TGTGCCAGCAGACGCACAGGGGGGAACATTCAGTACTTC | CASRRTGGNIQYF | TRBJ2-4 | TRBV28 | TRBD1 | NA
TGTGCCAGCAGTGTACTAGCGGGAGACTACGAGCAGTACTTC | CASSVLAGDYEQYF | TRBJ2-7 | TRBV25-1 | TRBD2 | medium-sized
TGTGCCAGCACCCGCTCACTAGCGGCCGGGGATACGCAGTATTTT | CASTRSLAAGDTQYF | TRBJ2-3 | TRBV6-5 | TRBD2 | few
TGCGCCAGCAGTGAGGGACTAGCGGGGTCAGATACGCAGTATTTT | CASSEGLAGSDTQYF | TRBJ2-3 | TRBV10-2 | TRBD2 | many
TGCGCCAGCAGCTCGGGACTAGCGGGGGTCACCGGGGAGCTGTTTTTT | CASSSGLAGVTGELFF | TRBJ2-2 | TRBV5-1 | TRBD2 | many
TGTGCCAGCTCACGCACCTGGGGGATGGAAAATCAGCCCCAGCATTTT | CASSRTWGMENQPQHF | TRBJ1-5 | TRBV18 | NA | many
TGTGCCAGCAGTTTCCGCGCCGGGCGTTTAAGACAGCCCCAGCATTTT | CASSFRAGRLRQPQHF | TRBJ1-5 | TRBV12-3/TRBV12-4 | NA | many
TGTGCCAGCACCTCCCTACCCCCCGGGTATGAGCAGTTCTTC | CASTSLPPGYEQFF | TRBJ2-1 | TRBV7-2 | NA | many
TGCAGCGTTGCGGACGGTAGCTCCTACGAGCAGTACTTC | CSVADGSSYEQYF | TRBJ2-7 | TRBV29-1 | NA | few
TGTGCCAGCAGCCAAAACCGGGGTACGGCAGGCCCCCAGTTCTTC | CASSQNRGTAGPQFF | TRBJ2-1 | TRBV14 | NA | many
TGCGCCAGCAGCTTGGGGTCCACGGCAGATACGCAGTATTTT | CASSLGSTADTQYF | TRBJ2-3 | TRBV5-1 | NA | many
TGTGCCAGCCACACAAAGGATACAGCTTTAAGCAATGAGCAGTTCTTC | CASHTKDTALSNEQFF | TRBJ2-1 | TRBV12-3/TRBV12-4 | NA | NA
TGTGCCAGTAGGGGACTAGCGGGAGGGCCGGGCACAGAGACCCAGTACTTC | CASRGLAGGPGTETQYF | TRBJ2-5 | TRBV19 | TRBD2 | NA
TGCGCCAGCAGCCCACCCGAAAAGTCCACCGGGGAGCTGTTTTTT | CASSPPEKSTGELFF | TRBJ2-2 | TRBV5-1 | NA | few
TGCGCCAGCAGCTTGCCGGGGGCCCTGAACACCGGGGAGCTGTTTTTT | CASSLPGALNTGELFF | TRBJ2-2 | TRBV5-1 | NA | many
TGCAGTGCTAGAGTCGGCAGGGGTCGAGAGACCCAGTACTTC | CSARVGRGRETQYF | TRBJ2-5 | TRBV20-1 | NA | many
TGTGCCAGCAGTGGGCTGCATGACCGCGGGCATACGCAGTATTTT | CASSGLHDRGHTQYF | TRBJ2-3 | TRBV2 | NA | many
TGCAGTGCTCGAAAACCCGGGACACCCTCCTACGAGCAGTACTTC | CSARKPGTPSYEQYF | TRBJ2-7 | TRBV20-1 | NA | many
TGTGCCAGCAGCCAATTCGGAGCGGGAGGGCAAGAGACCCAGTACTTC | CASSQFGAGGQETQYF | TRBJ2-5 | TRBV3-1 | TRBD2 | many
TGTGCCAGCAGTTCCCTGGGACAGGCTAATGAAAAACTGTTTTTT | CASSSLGQANEKLFF | TRBJ1-4 | TRBV12-3/TRBV12-4 | TRBD1 | NA
TGTGCCAGCAGTTTCCATACAGGGGGTGAAGCTTTCTTT | CASSFHTGGEAFF | TRBJ1-1 | TRBV28 | TRBD1 | NA
TGTGCCAGCAGTGGCGTCGCCAGGAACACTGAAGCTTTCTTT | CASSGVARNTEAFF | TRBJ1-1 | TRBV6-1 | NA | NA
TGTGCCAGCTCGGTGGGGCTGATGAACACTGAAGCTTTCTTT | CASSVGLMNTEAFF | TRBJ1-1 | TRBV12-3/TRBV12-4 | NA | many
TGCGCCAGCAGCTTTGGTAGCGGGAATGAAAAACTGTTTTTT | CASSFGSGNEKLFF | TRBJ1-4 | TRBV5-1 | NA | many
TGTGCCAGCAGCTTAGAACAGGTCTACGAGCAGTACTTC | CASSLEQVYEQYF | TRBJ2-7 | TRBV7-9 | NA | few
TGTGCCAGCAGCCAGTCGGCTAGCGGAAACACCGGGGAGCTGTTTTTT | CASSQSASGNTGELFF | TRBJ2-2 | TRBV3-1 | TRBD2 | NA
TGTGCCAGCAGTGTGACAGCGGGACATTTGAACACTGAAGCTTTCTTT | CASSVTAGHLNTEAFF | TRBJ1-1 | TRBV27 | NA | few
TGTGCCAGCAGTGAATCTCCCGGGAGTGACTACAATGAGCAGTTCTTC | CASSESPGSDYNEQFF | TRBJ2-1 | TRBV25-1 | NA | many
TGCAGTGCTACCCTGTGGAGTAGCACAGATACGCAGTATTTT | CSATLWSSTDTQYF | TRBJ2-3 | TRBV20-1 | NA | NA
TGTGCCAGCCTCGGTATGGGCCTCTACAATGAGCAGTTCTTC | CASLGMGLYNEQFF | TRBJ2-1 | TRBV28 | NA | few
TGTGCCAGCAGCTCGGGGGGGACTAACGTTGAGCAGTTCTTC | CASSSGGTNVEQFF | TRBJ2-1 | TRBV5-4 | TRBD2 | NA
TGCAGTGCAAAAGGACTAGCGGGAGATAATGAGCAGTTCTTC | CSAKGLAGDNEQFF | TRBJ2-1 | TRBV20-1 | TRBD2 | many
TGTGCCAGCAGTGCGGGACAGGCAACAGATACGCAGTATTTT | CASSAGQATDTQYF | TRBJ2-3 | TRBV27 | TRBD1 | few